The 18 T cell receptor beta chains presented below share a single source sample, sequenced in a study of cytomegalovirus exposure and HLA in healthy donors. With 60 Vbeta and 13 Jbeta primers, the PCR was carried out. Sequencing was performed with immunoSEQ multiplex PCR; in TCRdb, only in-frame clones are kept and a portion is missing. The data show some 120,000 clones, 80% seen once. Sequenced input: PBMCs. The origin of the receptors is a young man in good health and CMV-seronegative.

This chain uses TRBV27 with TRBJ2-7; TRBD2 is a possible D gene (6 bases). Germline CDR1 and CDR2: MNHEY and SMNVEV (reference sequence). The CDR3 is 14 amino acids. The V and J ends lost 0 bases and 9 bases respectively, with 15 bases between them. The CDR3 DNA follows: TGTGCCAGCAGTTTATCTGGGACCTCGCGGGGGCAGTACTTC. It codes for CASSLSGTSRGQYF.

This clone appeared a single time. V and J are TRBV5-4 and TRBJ2-7; no reliable D call. The V end was cut by 3 bases, the J end by 2 bases, with 12 bases between. The CDR3 covers 14 residues. In germline, CDR1 is SGHNT, CDR2 YYREEE (reference sequence). CDR3 sequence: CASSSPAPPYEQYF. The CDR3 DNA follows: TGTGCCAGCAGCTCCCCTGCGCCTCCCTACGAGCAGTACTTC.

The chain joins TRBV27 to TRBJ2-7; 7 bases agree with TRBD2. The CDR3 sequence is 14 residues long. V shed 4 bases and J 3 bases; nucleotides not matched to a gene: 6. From germline, CDR1 is MNHEY and CDR2 SMNVEV (reference sequence). CDR3 region: CASSWASGNYEQYF. The DNA for the CDR3 is TGTGCCAGCAGTTGGGCTAGCGGAAACTACGAGCAGTACTTC.

This clone was found a few times. This chain uses TRBV5-1 with TRBJ2-7; 8 bases match TRBD2. The CDR3 covers 14 residues. V shed 0 bases and J 6 bases; nucleotides not matched to a gene: 5. Germline CDR1 is SGHRS and CDR2 is YFSETQ. The CDR3 DNA reads as TGCGCCAGCAGCTTGGAACGGGAGGGCCTCGAGCAGTACTTC. It encodes CASSLEREGLEQYF.

This clone has only one observation. The V gene is TRBV18, the J gene TRBJ2-7; 7 bases fit TRBD1. Germline V gene lookup returns CDR1 KGHSH and CDR2 LQKENI. The CDR3 totals 15 residues. Germline trimming cut 4 bases from V and 3 bases from J; bases unmatched to any gene: 9. In DNA form, the CDR3 reads TGTGCCAGCTCACAAACATCGGGACAGAACTACGAGCAGTACTTC. Translation: CASSQTSGQNYEQYF.

This rearrangement joins TRBV4-3 to TRBJ2-1, with 11 bases lining up with TRBD2. The V gene end was trimmed by 1 base and the J gene end by 13 bases; junction bases not matched to a gene: 3. The germline V gene encodes CDR1 LGHNA and CDR2 YSLEER. This CDR3 spans 13 amino acids. The CDR3 reads CASSQATSGTQFF. CDR3 coding DNA: TGCGCCAGCAGCCAAGCGACTAGCGGGACACAGTTCTTC.

The V and J genes are TRBV19 and TRBJ1-1, with TRBD1 as a possible D gene (5 bases). Germline CDR1 and CDR2: LNHDA and SQIVND (reference sequence). The CDR3 extends over 13 amino acids. V shed 7 bases and J shed 6 bases, with 15 bases lying between them. The CDR3 loop is CASMGGKGPEAFF. In nucleotides, the CDR3 is TGTGCCAGTATGGGGGGAAAGGGACCTGAAGCTTTCTTT. The complete variable domain, with remaining parts taken from reference TRBV19 and TRBJ1-1, reads DGGITQSPKYLFRKEGQNVTLSCEQNLNHDAMYWYRQDPGQGLRLIYYSQIVNDFQKGDIAEGYSVSREKKESFPLTVTSAQKNPTAFYLCASMGGKGPEAFFGQGTRLTVV.

The chain uses TRBV29-1 and TRBJ2-6; the match to TRBD1 covers 7 bases. This CDR3 spans 14 amino acids. Germline V gives CDR1 SQVTM, CDR2 ANQGSEA. J lost 4 bases, V lost 6 bases, and 6 bases had no gene match. CDR3 residues: CSVNRGAGANVLTF. CDR3 coding DNA: TGCAGCGTCAACAGGGGCGCGGGGGCCAACGTCCTGACTTTC.

This clone was seen more than once but under ten times. The rearrangement links TRBV19 to TRBJ1-1, with 8 bases that match TRBD1. V gave up 6 bases and J gave up 2 bases; unmatched junction bases: 11. Germline assignment: CDR1 LNHDA and CDR2 SQIVND (reference sequence). CDR3 size: 16 residues. The CDR3 region is CASRGTGQAINTEAFF. CDR3 in DNA: TGTGCCAGTAGGGGGACAGGACAGGCGATTAACACTGAAGCTTTCTTT.

The rearrangement links TRBV6-1 to TRBJ2-5; 9 bases fit TRBD1. V gave up 3 bases and J gave up 0 bases; unmatched junction bases: 8. The CDR3 contains 17 residues. CDR1 and CDR2 from the germline V gene are MNHNS and SASEGT. The CDR3 protein is CASSDIGTGTYQETQYF. CDR3 DNA sequence: TGTGCCAGCAGTGACATTGGGACAGGGACGTACCAAGAGACCCAGTACTTC.

The chain links TRBV7-2 to TRBJ2-5, with no clear D. The CDR3 consists of 13 residues. V lost 4 bases and J lost 7, with 13 bases in between. Germline V gene lookup returns CDR1 SGHTA and CDR2 FQGNSA. The CDR3 DNA is TGTGCCAGCAGCTCCGGGTGGGTGGGGACCCAGTACTTC. It encodes CASSSGWVGTQYF.

This clone was detected once. The V gene is TRBV11-3, the J gene TRBJ2-3, with 8 bases identical to TRBD2. The trim removed 4 bases at V and 6 bases at J, leaving 6 bases unmatched. Germline V lookup: CDR1 SGHNT, CDR2 YENEEA. CDR3 size: 14 residues. CDR3 nucleotide sequence: TGTGCCAGCAGCTCAGCGGGAGATGAGGATACGCAGTATTTT. This encodes CASSSAGDEDTQYF.

DNA for the CDR3: TGTGCCAGCAGCCGCGGGGACTACTACGAGCAGTACTTC. Translating gives CASSRGDYYEQYF. V is TRBV7-9 and J is TRBJ2-7; TRBD2 matches 7 bases. CDR1 and CDR2 from the germline V gene are SEHNR and FQNEAQ (reference sequence). The CDR3 spans 13 residues. Trimming removed 5 bases from V and 3 bases from J; junction bases left unmatched: 4.

CDR3 loop: CASSSGHENTEAFF. DNA for the CDR3: TGTGCCAGCAGTTCTGGACATGAGAACACTGAAGCTTTCTTT. The genes are TRBV27 and TRBJ1-1, with D perhaps matching TRBD1 (5 bases). The germline gives CDR1 MNHEY, CDR2 SMNVEV (reference sequence). The CDR3 runs 14 residues. V was shortened by 4 bases and J by 1 base, with 10 bases between the two germline ends.

This rearrangement joins TRBV27 to TRBJ2-1; 9 nucleotides line up with TRBD1. The CDR3 length is 16 residues. The V segment lost 5 bases and the J segment 7 bases; nucleotides outside the gene matches: 12. Per the germline V gene, CDR1 is MNHEY and CDR2 is SMNVEV (reference sequence). Written as DNA, the CDR3 is TGTGCCAGCAGTATCTATTCCGGGACAGGGAGTAATGAGCAGTTCTTC. Residues: CASSIYSGTGSNEQFF.

This chain links TRBV7-2 with TRBJ2-5, with D possibly matching TRBD2 (5 bases). V dropped 1 base and J dropped 3 bases, with 12 bases sitting between them. CDR1 and CDR2 from the germline V gene are SGHTA and FQGNSA. The CDR3 is 15 residues long. CDR3 coding DNA: TGTGCCAGCAGCTTAGAAGGTTGGCGGGAAGAGACCCAGTACTTC. Translated: CASSLEGWREETQYF.

J is TRBJ2-7 and V is TRBV6-6, with 10 bases aligning to TRBD2. This CDR3 contains 15 residues. From germline, CDR1 is MNHNY and CDR2 SVGAGI (reference sequence). Unmatched junction bases numbered 6, after V lost 5 bases and J lost 2 bases. The CDR3: CASSLAGVNPYEQYF. The CDR3 bases are TGTGCCAGCAGTCTAGCGGGAGTGAATCCCTACGAGCAGTACTTC.

The V and J genes are TRBV19 and TRBJ1-5; D is unresolved. This CDR3 has 13 residues. Trimming removed 3 bases from V and 6 bases from J, with 9 bases in between. The germline V gene has CDR1 LNHDA and CDR2 SQIVND (reference sequence). The CDR3 nucleotides are TGTGCCAGTAGTATGTCAGCGGGTCAGCCCCAGCATTTT. Translated: CASSMSAGQPQHF.